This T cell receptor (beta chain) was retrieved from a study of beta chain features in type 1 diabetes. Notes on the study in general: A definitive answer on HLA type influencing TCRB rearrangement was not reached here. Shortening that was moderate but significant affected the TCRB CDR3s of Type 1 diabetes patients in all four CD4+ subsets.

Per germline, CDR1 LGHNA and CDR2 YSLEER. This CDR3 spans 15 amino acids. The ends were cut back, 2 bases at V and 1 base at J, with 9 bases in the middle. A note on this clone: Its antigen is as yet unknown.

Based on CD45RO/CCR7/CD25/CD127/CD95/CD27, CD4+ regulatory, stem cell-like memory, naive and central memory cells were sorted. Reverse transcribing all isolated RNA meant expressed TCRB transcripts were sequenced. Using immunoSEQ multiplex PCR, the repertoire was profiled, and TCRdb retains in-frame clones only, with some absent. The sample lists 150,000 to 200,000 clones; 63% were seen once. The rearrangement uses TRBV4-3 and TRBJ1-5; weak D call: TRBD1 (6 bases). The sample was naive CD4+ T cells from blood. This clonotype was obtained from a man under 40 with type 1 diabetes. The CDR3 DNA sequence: TGCGCCAGCAGCCAAACAACAGGGAGCAATCAGCCCCAGCATTTT. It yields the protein CASSQTTGSNQPQHF.